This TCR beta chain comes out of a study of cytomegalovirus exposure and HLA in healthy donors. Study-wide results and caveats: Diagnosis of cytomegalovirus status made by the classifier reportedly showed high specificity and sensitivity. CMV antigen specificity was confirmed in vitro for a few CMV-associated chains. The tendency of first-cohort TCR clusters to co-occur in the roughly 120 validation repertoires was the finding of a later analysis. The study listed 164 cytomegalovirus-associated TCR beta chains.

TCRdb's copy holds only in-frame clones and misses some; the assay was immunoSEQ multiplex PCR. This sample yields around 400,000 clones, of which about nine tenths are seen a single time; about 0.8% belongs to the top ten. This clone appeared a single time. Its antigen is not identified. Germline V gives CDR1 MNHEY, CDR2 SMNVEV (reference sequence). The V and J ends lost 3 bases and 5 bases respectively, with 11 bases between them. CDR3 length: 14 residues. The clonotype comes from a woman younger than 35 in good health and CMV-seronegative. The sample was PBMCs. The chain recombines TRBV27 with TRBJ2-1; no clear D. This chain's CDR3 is CASSLQWPDNEQFF. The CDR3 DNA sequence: TGTGCCAGCAGTTTGCAATGGCCAGACAATGAGCAGTTCTTC.